These 9 T cell receptor beta chains originate from one sample sequenced in a study of beta chain features in type 1 diabetes. All of the isolated RNA was reverse transcribed, so expressed TCRB transcripts were sequenced. Sequencing used immunoSEQ multiplex PCR; TCRdb keeps in-frame clones, though not all of them. Here the sample spans approximately 730,000 clones, roughly an eighth being singletons. Their specific antigens are unknown. Study-wide results and limits: Patients with Type 1 diabetes showed moderately but significantly shorter TCRB CDR3s in all four CD4+ subsets.

Sequenced material: naive CD4+ T cells from blood. All receptors come from a man younger than 35 with type 1 diabetes.

The V and J genes are TRBV19 and TRBJ2-5, with 8 nucleotides matching TRBD2. V shed 5 bases, J shed 5 bases, and the junction held 7 bases outside the gene matches. The CDR3 contains 14 residues. Germline assignment: CDR1 LNHDA and CDR2 SQIVND (reference sequence). The CDR3 region is CASSPGGGSETQYF. The CDR3 DNA follows: TGTGCCAGTAGTCCCGGGGGGGGAAGTGAGACCCAGTACTTC.

The chain couples TRBV29-1 to TRBJ1-5; D call uncertain. This CDR3 contains 15 residues. V lost 5 bases and J 2 bases, leaving 16 bases between the germline ends. CDR1 and CDR2 from the germline V gene are SQVTM and ANQGSEA. As DNA, the CDR3 is TGCAGCGTTACGATAACGGGGTCGGGCAATCAGCCCCAGCATTTT. Its translation is CSVTITGSGNQPQHF. Filled out from reference TRBV29-1 and TRBJ1-5, the complete variable domain reads SAVISQKPSRDICQRGTSLTIQCQVDSQVTMMFWYRQQPGQSLTLIATANQGSEATYESGFVIDKFPISRPNLTFSTLTVSNMSPEDSSIYLCSVTITGSGNQPQHFGDGTRLSIL.

This clone was seen a few times. CDR3 coding DNA: TGCGCCAGCAGCTTGGGCTGGACTAGCGGGGGGGCCGGGACCTACAATGAGCAGTTCTTC. Translation: CASSLGWTSGGAGTYNEQFF. The gene calls are TRBV5-1 and TRBJ2-1; 15 bases match TRBD2. V shed 0 bases and J 2 bases; nucleotides not matched to a gene: 9. The CDR3 runs to 20 residues. Germline V lookup: CDR1 SGHRS, CDR2 YFSETQ.

The chain employs TRBV19 and TRBJ2-5; D is possibly TRBD2 (7 bases). CDR1 and CDR2 from the germline V gene are LNHDA and SQIVND (reference sequence). This CDR3 has 14 amino acids. Trimming cost V 5 bases and J 5 bases, with 15 bases left between them. CDR3 coding DNA: TGTGCCAGTAGTCCTCCGGGGGGCCGCGAGACCCAGTACTTC. Its protein product is CASSPPGGRETQYF.

The chain employs TRBV2 and TRBJ1-5; D is undetermined. Trimming removed 4 bases from V and 5 bases from J, with 15 bases in between. The length of the CDR3 is 15 residues. Germline CDR1 SNHLY, CDR2 FYNNEI. The CDR3 DNA sequence: TGTGCCAGCAGTGGAGTCGTTTCGGGTGATCAGCCCCAGCATTTT. It yields the protein CASSGVVSGDQPQHF. The full variable domain, with the rest looked up from reference TRBV2 and TRBJ1-5, is EPEVTQTPSHQVTQMGQEVILRCVPISNHLYFYWYRQILGQKVEFLVSFYNNEISEKSEIFDDQFSVERPDGSNFTLKIRSTKLEDSAMYFCASSGVVSGDQPQHFGDGTRLSIL.

This chain joins TRBV10-3 and TRBJ2-2; D remains ambiguous. Trimming left V 3 bases short and J 2 bases short, with 4 bases between. The germline V gene encodes CDR1 ENHRY and CDR2 SYGVKD. CDR3 length equals 13 residues. The CDR3 sequence is CAISEGNTGELFF. CDR3 sequence (DNA): TGTGCCATCAGTGAAGGCAACACCGGGGAGCTGTTTTTT.

This clone showed up many times. The rearrangement uses TRBV30 and TRBJ1-1; D is ambiguous. The CDR3 has 13 residues. Germline assignment: CDR1 GTSNPN and CDR2 SVGIG (reference sequence). Trimming took off 3 bases at V and 4 bases at J, with 12 bases between the two ends. Here the CDR3 reads CAWSHEGITEAFF. The DNA of the CDR3 is TGTGCCTGGAGCCACGAGGGTATCACTGAAGCTTTCTTT.

The V gene is TRBV4-1, the J gene TRBJ1-3; 7 bases map to TRBD1. In germline, CDR1 is MGHRA, CDR2 YSYEKL. J was trimmed by 0 bases and V by 0 bases; bases with no gene match: 5. CDR3 size: 17 residues. CDR3 sequence reads: CASSQEGTVLSGNTIYF. CDR3 sequence (DNA): TGCGCCAGCAGCCAAGAAGGGACAGTTCTCTCTGGAAACACCATATATTTT.

This clone turned up a few times. The chain employs TRBV11-2 and TRBJ2-1; unclear D gene. The CDR3 extends over 13 amino acids. Trimming took 5 bases from V and 9 from J, leaving 14 bases between them. The V gene's germline CDR1 is SGHAT and CDR2 FQNNGV. CDR3: CASSPRNAVEQFF. CDR3 coding DNA: TGTGCCAGCAGCCCGCGGAACGCCGTTGAGCAGTTCTTC.